Each of the 32 T cell receptor beta chains below was sequenced from the same sample in a study of blood T cell repertoires in COVID-19. Libraries were prepared by immunoSEQ multiplex PCR; TCRdb keeps only in-frame clonotypes and omits some of them. The profile shows tens of thousands of clones, about nine tenths of them singletons. Material: peripheral blood. The source is an elderly woman with acute or convalescent COVID-19.

The chain joins TRBV6-6 to TRBJ2-3; 7 bases match TRBD2. Unmatched junction bases numbered 6, after V lost 1 base and J lost 5 bases. The germline V gene has CDR1 MNHNY and CDR2 SVGAGI (reference sequence). The CDR3 runs to 15 residues. The CDR3 sequence: CASSYWSSGEDTQYF. The CDR3 DNA reads as TGTGCCAGCAGTTACTGGTCTAGCGGAGAAGATACGCAGTATTTT.

This clone was seen only a few times. The rearrangement joins TRBV4-2 to TRBJ2-7, with 8 bases lining up with TRBD2. CDR1 LGHNA and CDR2 YNFKEQ come from the germline V gene. The CDR3 consists of 19 residues. V shed 0 bases, J shed 4 bases, and the junction held 17 bases outside the gene matches. CDR3 in amino acids: CASSQDRFGAGVPEYEQYF. DNA of the CDR3: TGTGCCAGCAGCCAAGATAGGTTTGGAGCGGGAGTCCCCGAGTACGAGCAGTACTTC.

The chain joins TRBV11-2 to TRBJ2-1; tentative D call: TRBD2 (5 bases). Germline V gives CDR1 SGHAT, CDR2 FQNNGV. CDR3 size: 13 residues. The V end was cut by 5 bases, the J end by 3 bases, with 8 bases between. The CDR3 spells CASSVRDYNEQFF. Here the CDR3 DNA reads TGTGCCAGCAGCGTCCGGGACTACAATGAGCAGTTCTTC.

The rearrangement uses TRBV7-9 and TRBJ1-4; 7 bases are a match to TRBD1. In germline, CDR1 is SEHNR, CDR2 FQNEAQ (reference sequence). V lost 5 bases and J lost 4; bases outside the gene matches: 13. This CDR3 is 17 amino acids long. This CDR3 reads CASSRTGAQGFNEKLFF. CDR3 nucleotides: TGTGCCAGCAGCCGAACAGGGGCCCAAGGCTTTAATGAAAAACTGTTTTTT.

Here the CDR3 DNA reads TGTGCCAGCAGCTTAGGGGGACAGGGGACGGAGACCCAGTACTTC. Protein product: CASSLGGQGTETQYF. The chain carries TRBV7-2 and TRBJ2-5, with TRBD1 matching over 10 bases. CDR3 length: 15 residues. J gave up 5 bases and V 1 base, and 4 bases lay outside the gene matches. CDR1 SGHTA and CDR2 FQGNSA come from the germline V gene.

J is TRBJ1-1 and V is TRBV11-2; no definite D call. Trimming removed 4 bases from V and 7 bases from J, with 16 bases in between. The germline gives CDR1 SGHAT, CDR2 FQNNGV. The CDR3 covers 14 residues. The CDR3 here is CASSSTRVTNEAFF. In DNA form, the CDR3 reads TGTGCCAGCAGCTCTACTAGGGTTACAAATGAAGCTTTCTTT.

This chain joins TRBV5-5 and TRBJ2-1; 9 nucleotides line up with TRBD2. CDR1 is SGHKS and CDR2 is YYEKEE in the germline V gene (reference sequence). V shed 5 bases, J shed 5 bases, and the junction held 5 bases outside the gene matches. This CDR3 region has 14 residues. In DNA form, the CDR3 reads TGTGCCAGCAGTCCCGGGACTAGCAACAATGAGCAGTTCTTC. Translation gives CASSPGTSNNEQFF.

The V gene is TRBV9, the J gene TRBJ2-2, with D hard to call. V was shortened by 4 bases and J by 5 bases, with 12 bases between the two germline ends. This CDR3 has 14 amino acids. The V gene's germline CDR1 is SGDLS and CDR2 YYNGEE. The CDR3 region has the DNA TGTGCCAGCAGCCCCAGATCCGCTACCGGGGAGCTGTTTTTT. Protein product: CASSPRSATGELFF.

This chain connects TRBV11-2 to TRBJ2-2, with 7 positions matching TRBD2. The CDR3 runs to 17 residues. V lost 1 base, J lost 2 bases, and 7 bases stayed unmatched. Germline CDR1 SGHAT, CDR2 FQNNGV. CDR3 residues: CASSLVVPSGNTGELFF. For the CDR3, the DNA is TGTGCCAGCAGCTTAGTAGTTCCTAGCGGAAACACCGGGGAGCTGTTTTTT.

The chain joins TRBV2 to TRBJ2-2; 8 nucleotides line up with TRBD2. V shed 4 bases, J shed 1 base, and the junction held 5 bases outside the gene matches. This CDR3 contains 16 residues. Looked up from germline, CDR1 is SNHLY and CDR2 is FYNNEI. DNA of the CDR3: TGTGCCAGCAGTGTGCAGCGGGGGAAGAACACCGGGGAGCTGTTTTTT. Encoded protein: CASSVQRGKNTGELFF.

This chain links TRBV18 with TRBJ1-1, with D possibly TRBD1 on 6 matching bases. Germline loops: CDR1 KGHSH, CDR2 LQKENI. V was shortened by 4 bases and J by 5 bases, with 17 bases between the two germline ends. CDR3 length: 15 residues. In DNA, the CDR3 is TGTGCCAGCTCACGTCGGGAAAGGGGGGGGACTGAAGCTTTCTTT. Translating gives CASSRRERGGTEAFF.

This clone turned up a few times. The gene calls are TRBV5-1 and TRBJ1-5, with D maybe TRBD1 (5 bases). The CDR3 consists of 16 residues. CDR1 and CDR2 from the germline V gene are SGHRS and YFSETQ. V lost 0 bases and J lost 6, with 16 bases in between. The CDR3 DNA follows: TGCGCCAGCAGCTTGGGGGATGGGCAGGGCGGTCAGCCCCAGCATTTT. Translated, it gives CASSLGDGQGGQPQHF.

The rearrangement links TRBV19 to TRBJ2-2; 8 bases agree with TRBD2. Germline values: CDR1 LNHDA, CDR2 SQIVND (reference sequence). The CDR3 covers 18 residues. V lost 7 bases, J lost 3 bases, and 16 bases stayed unmatched. CDR3 loop: CASTTRDLTGGDTGELFF. DNA for the CDR3: TGTGCCAGTACCACCCGGGATTTAACGGGAGGGGACACCGGGGAGCTGTTTTTT.

This chain connects TRBV5-8 to TRBJ2-1; D unresolved. This CDR3 has 15 residues. Germline V gene sequence: CDR1 SGHTS, CDR2 YDEGEE. V lost 0 bases to trimming and J lost 2 bases, with 9 bases between them. In DNA form, the CDR3 reads TGTGCCAGCAGCTTGGGTTTAGCTCCCTACAATGAGCAGTTCTTC. Residues: CASSLGLAPYNEQFF.

V gene TRBV7-8 combines with J gene TRBJ1-2; maybe TRBD1 (5 bases). Germline CDR1 and CDR2: SGHVS and FQNEAQ. Trimming took off 4 bases at V and 2 bases at J, with 5 bases between the two ends. CDR3 length: 12 residues. The CDR3 DNA reads as TGTGCCAGCAGCTCAGGGAACTATGGCTACACCTTC. This gives the protein CASSSGNYGYTF.

This chain uses TRBV11-2 with TRBJ1-2; tentatively, D is TRBD1 (5 bases). The V gene lost 4 bases and the J gene lost 4 bases, with 13 bases spanning the gap. The CDR3 is 14 residues long. CDR1 SGHAT and CDR2 FQNNGV come from the germline V gene. In DNA, the CDR3 is TGTGCCAGCAGCTCACTGGGGGGGTTCTATGGCTACACCTTC. The encoded protein is CASSSLGGFYGYTF.

J is TRBJ2-5 and V is TRBV7-6; a possible D gene is TRBD2 (6 bases). Trimming removed 1 base from V and 2 bases from J, with 14 bases in between. This CDR3 is built from 16 residues. Per germline, CDR1 SGHVS and CDR2 FNYEAQ. The DNA for the CDR3 is TGTGCCAGCAGCTTAGTACTTGGAGGGCAGCAAGAGACCCAGTACTTC. Protein sequence: CASSLVLGGQQETQYF.

A remark on this clone: The sample has other DNA sequences that encode this CDR3 too. This rearrangement joins TRBV4-3 to TRBJ2-7, with TRBD2 matching over 10 bases. CDR3 size: 16 residues. V shed 1 base and J 2 bases; nucleotides not matched to a gene: 5. Germline lookup yields CDR1 LGHNA and CDR2 YSLEER. This CDR3 is CASSQASGGSPYEQYF. The CDR3 DNA reads as TGCGCCAGCAGCCAAGCTAGCGGGGGCTCTCCCTACGAGCAGTACTTC.

This clone has only a few counts. This chain links TRBV27 with TRBJ2-3; D ambiguous. Trimming left V 0 bases short and J 4 bases short, with 14 bases between. The CDR3 loop spans 16 amino acids. Germline CDR1 and CDR2: MNHEY and SMNVEV (reference sequence). The chain's CDR3 is CASSLSGSRSADTQYF. The CDR3 nucleotides are TGTGCCAGCAGTTTATCGGGCAGTAGATCCGCAGATACGCAGTATTTT.

V usage is TRBV19 and J usage is TRBJ2-1, with D hard to call. This CDR3 is built from 11 residues. V lost 2 bases and J 9 bases, leaving 5 bases between the germline ends. In germline, CDR1 is LNHDA, CDR2 SQIVND (reference sequence). CDR3 sequence reads: CASSIKSEQFF. Written as DNA, the CDR3 is TGTGCCAGTAGTATAAAGAGTGAGCAGTTCTTC.

V usage is TRBV5-8 and J usage is TRBJ2-7; D perhaps matches TRBD2 (6 bases). CDR1 and CDR2 from the germline V gene are SGHTS and YDEGEE. V lost 4 bases to trimming and J lost 5 bases, with 19 bases between them. The CDR3 has 15 residues. CDR3 coding DNA: TGTGCCAGCAGCCTCGTAGGCGGGACGTCCCACGAGCAGTACTTC. Translating it yields CASSLVGGTSHEQYF.

The chain joins TRBV6-5 to TRBJ1-4; TRBD1 aligns across 8 bases. CDR1 is MNHEY, CDR2 SVGAGI, per germline. The ends lost 7 bases at V and 3 bases at J; junction bases unmatched: 4. This CDR3 is 14 amino acids long. The chain's CDR3 is CASMAGGANEKLFF. CDR3 bases: TGTGCCAGCATGGCAGGGGGCGCTAATGAAAAACTGTTTTTT.

The chain couples TRBV10-3 to TRBJ2-5; D may be TRBD2 (5 bases). CDR1 is ENHRY and CDR2 is SYGVKD in the germline V gene. The V and J ends lost 9 bases and 5 bases respectively, with 13 bases between them. The CDR3 length is 12 residues. The CDR3 here is CAIGLDVETQYF. CDR3 in DNA: TGTGCCATAGGACTGGACGTGGAGACCCAGTACTTC.

V usage is TRBV15 and J usage is TRBJ2-1; 7 nucleotides line up with TRBD2. Trimming took 3 bases from V and 0 from J; bases not matched to a gene: 8. Germline values: CDR1 LNHNV, CDR2 YYDKDF (reference sequence). This CDR3 spans 17 amino acids. CDR3 bases: TGTGCCACCAGCAGTCGCCCCGGGACTATCTCCTACAATGAGCAGTTCTTC. Its protein product is CATSSRPGTISYNEQFF.

The rearrangement uses TRBV2 and TRBJ2-7; 9 bases match TRBD1. Unmatched junction bases numbered 3, after V lost 3 bases and J lost 3 bases. The CDR3 has 14 amino acids. The germline V gene encodes CDR1 SNHLY and CDR2 FYNNEI. The CDR3 is CASSELGQGYEQYF. Here the CDR3 DNA reads TGTGCCAGCAGTGAGCTGGGACAGGGCTACGAGCAGTACTTC.

The rearrangement uses TRBV19 and TRBJ1-1; D may be TRBD1 (6 bases). V was cut by 5 bases and J by 1 base, with 14 bases left in between. Germline CDR1 reads LNHDA; CDR2 reads SQIVND (reference sequence). This CDR3 is built from 15 residues. CDR3 nucleotides: TGTGCCAGTAGTCTATCCAGGGGCAGGAACACTGAAGCTTTCTTT. Protein sequence: CASSLSRGRNTEAFF. Complete variable domain (other parts from reference TRBV19 and TRBJ1-1): DGGITQSPKYLFRKEGQNVTLSCEQNLNHDAMYWYRQDPGQGLRLIYYSQIVNDFQKGDIAEGYSVSREKKESFPLTVTSAQKNPTAFYLCASSLSRGRNTEAFFGQGTRLTVV.

The CDR3 nucleotides read TGCGCCAGCAGCTTGGGAGCGGGCGCCTACGAGCAGTACTTC. Translated: CASSLGAGAYEQYF. The chain uses TRBV5-1 and TRBJ2-7; perhaps TRBD2 as D (6 bases). The germline V gene has CDR1 SGHRS and CDR2 YFSETQ. V was clipped by 0 bases and J by 2 bases, with 9 bases between them. This CDR3 has 14 amino acids.

A single count supports this clone. V gene TRBV18 combines with J gene TRBJ1-2; TRBD1 aligns across 8 bases. Germline CDR1 KGHSH, CDR2 LQKENI. The CDR3 extends over 13 amino acids. V lost 3 bases to trimming and J lost 7 bases; unmatched junction nucleotides: 4. The CDR3 sequence is CASSPGQGFGYTF. The CDR3 nucleotides are TGTGCCAGCTCACCCGGACAGGGCTTTGGCTACACCTTC.

The chain joins TRBV19 to TRBJ2-2, with D possibly matching TRBD2 (6 bases). The CDR3 is 16 residues long. Deletions cut 7 bases from V and 2 bases from J, with 17 bases between. CDR1 is LNHDA and CDR2 is SQIVND in the germline V gene (reference sequence). CDR3 protein: CASTGDREFNTGELFF. Written as DNA, the CDR3 is TGTGCCAGTACGGGGGATCGCGAATTTAACACCGGGGAGCTGTTTTTT.

Only one count was recorded for this clone. The rearrangement links TRBV7-8 to TRBJ2-1, with a weak D call TRBD1 (6 bases). Trimming took 5 bases from V and 4 from J, leaving 15 bases between them. From germline, CDR1 is SGHVS and CDR2 FQNEAQ. This CDR3 has 15 amino acids. The DNA for the CDR3 is TGTGCCAGCAGCGTCGCCCGGGACAAGTACAATGAGCAGTTCTTC. Translation: CASSVARDKYNEQFF. The entire variable domain, with the rest obtained from reference TRBV7-8 and TRBJ2-1, is as follows: GAGVSQSPRYKVAKRGQDVALRCDPISGHVSLFWYQQALGQGPEFLTYFQNEAQLDKSGLPSDRFFAERPEGSVSTLKIQRTQQEDSAVYLCASSVARDKYNEQFFGPGTRLTVL.

The chain employs TRBV19 and TRBJ2-7, with D maybe TRBD2 (6 bases). Germline assignment: CDR1 LNHDA and CDR2 SQIVND (reference sequence). This CDR3 spans 19 amino acids. The V gene lost 5 bases and the J gene lost 4 bases, with 30 bases spanning the gap. CDR3 loop: CASSGYAVADPLISYEQYF. The CDR3 DNA is TGTGCCAGTAGTGGGTACGCGGTAGCGGACCCATTAATTAGTTACGAGCAGTACTTC.

This rearrangement joins TRBV11-2 to TRBJ2-4; D is possibly TRBD1 (6 bases). Trimming took 0 bases from V and 15 from J, leaving 15 bases between them. This CDR3 has 13 amino acids. Germline V CDR1 and CDR2: SGHAT, FQNNGV. DNA of the CDR3: TGTGCCAGCAGCTTAGAGGACAGAGGGCACAGGTACTTC. This gives the protein CASSLEDRGHRYF.